The rows below give T cell receptor beta chains drawn from one sample of a study of identical twins. Each CDR3 protein gets one entry after TCRdb re-called the 5' RACE reads with MiXCR. There are fewer than 800,000 distinct CDR3 sequences in the sample; just over 7% occur only once, and approximately 1.5% lies in the top ten. The same sample was also studied in work on yellow fever vaccine responses in identical twins.

The sequencing input was PBMCs. The receptors derive from a woman between 18 and 29 years old in good health. Both conserved end residues are trimmed from each CDR3. A D gene is named only where the DNA matches it firmly.

v_call	d_call	j_call	cdr3_aa
TRBV3-1	-	TRBJ1-2	ASSQDRVTNYGYT
TRBV12-3/TRBV12-4	TRBD2	TRBJ2-2	ASTLAGASGELF
TRBV7-2	TRBD2	TRBJ2-2	ASTTVSGTMNTGELF
TRBV12-3/TRBV12-4	TRBD2	TRBJ2-7	ASSLRVAGVEQY
TRBV5-1	-	TRBJ2-7	ASSLGRGDYEQY
TRBV18	-	TRBJ2-1	ASSPRPSSSYNEQF
TRBV5-1	-	TRBJ2-5	ASSLDAGKQETQY
TRBV29-1	-	TRBJ2-5	SVDFGSQETQY
TRBV28	TRBD2	TRBJ2-4	AILDTSGSPGAKNIQY
TRBV18	-	TRBJ2-1	ASSPGANNEQF
TRBV11-2	-	TRBJ2-1	ASSLERLGEQF
TRBV28	-	TRBJ2-1	ASSVRVNEQF
TRBV5-5	-	TRBJ1-6	ASSLYENSPLH
TRBV5-4	-	TRBJ2-5	ASSLAPLTQETQY
TRBV4-1	-	TRBJ1-1	ASSQGGMGNTEAF
TRBV20-1	-	TRBJ1-6	SARSNSHNNSPLH
TRBV6-5	TRBD1	TRBJ2-7	ASSYSTDRGEQY
TRBV3-1	-	TRBJ1-1	ASSQEGIEAF
TRBV5-5	-	TRBJ1-5	ASSRTGSDQPQH
TRBV6-1	-	TRBJ2-3	ASRPGGKGLSTDTQY
TRBV29-1	-	TRBJ2-1	SESTANEQF
TRBV7-2	TRBD1	TRBJ1-5	ASSPGGRTQPQH
TRBV28	-	TRBJ2-2	ASRAARNTGELF
TRBV12-3/TRBV12-4	-	TRBJ1-5	ASSLDDNQPQH
TRBV29-1	-	TRBJ2-3	SVGPTDTQY
TRBV7-2	-	TRBJ2-2	ASSWTAGGELF
TRBV24-1	TRBD2	TRBJ2-3	ATSDTLAGGLDTQY
TRBV7-8	TRBD2	TRBJ2-1	ASSPAGTSSNEQF
TRBV29-1	TRBD2	TRBJ2-1	SVDWARLAGGGEQF
TRBV7-9	-	TRBJ2-1	ASSPGTPKYEQF
TRBV14	TRBD2	TRBJ2-7	ASSRVAGAYEQY
TRBV7-8	TRBD2	TRBJ2-2	ASSQGTKVGDRELF
TRBV28	-	TRBJ2-3	ASSSPVLASTDTQY
TRBV5-1	TRBD1	TRBJ2-1	ASSGGTGNEQF
TRBV7-9	TRBD2	TRBJ2-1	ASSLARGGTYNEQF
TRBV12-3/TRBV12-4	TRBD2	TRBJ2-1	ASSLVTSGYNEQF
TRBV20-1	TRBD2	TRBJ2-1	SANPSGRNEQF
TRBV27	TRBD1	TRBJ2-7	ASSLSRQGWSYEQY
TRBV6-1	TRBD2	TRBJ2-7	ASSRTSGGGGAYEQY
TRBV29-1	-	TRBJ2-3	SADRIFTDTQY
TRBV29-1	TRBD2	TRBJ2-7	SVQASGNRYEQY
TRBV20-1	TRBD1	TRBJ2-1	SARAGGDGYNEQF
TRBV5-1	-	TRBJ1-1	ASSLGGRSTEAF
TRBV20-1	-	TRBJ1-1	SARDTPGWGDTEAF
TRBV4-1	TRBD2	TRBJ2-1	ASSQLAGRSYNEQF
TRBV6-1	TRBD1	TRBJ2-2	ASRQNRGLDGELF